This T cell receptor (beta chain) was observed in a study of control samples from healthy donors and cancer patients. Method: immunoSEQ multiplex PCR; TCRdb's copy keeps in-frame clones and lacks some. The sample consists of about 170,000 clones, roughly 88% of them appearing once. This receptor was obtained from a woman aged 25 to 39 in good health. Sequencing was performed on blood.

CDR3 protein: CAWNIAGGAGNTEAFF. The CDR3, as DNA: TGTGCCTGGAACATAGCAGGGGGCGCCGGGAACACTGAAGCTTTCTTT. This chain connects TRBV30 to TRBJ1-1; 8 nucleotides match TRBD1. Trimming removed 4 bases from V and 1 base from J; junction bases left unmatched: 11. The CDR3 extends over 16 amino acids. Germline CDR1 is GTSNPN and CDR2 is SVGIG (reference sequence).